The clone carrying this TCR beta chain was detected many times. Its target is unknown. MiXCR was run by TCRdb on the reads, yielding one entry per CDR3 protein. The data show hundreds of thousands of distinct CDR3 sequences, approximately 33% seen once. This CDR3 has 14 amino acids. V shed 5 bases and J 8 bases; nucleotides not matched to a gene: 11. Per germline, CDR1 SGHVS and CDR2 FNYEAQ. The data were obtained in a study of T cell repertoires in cytomegalovirus infection. Findings and limits, study-wide: Cumulative frequency (of public TCR beta family members) identified carriers of CMV plus the relevant HLA.

The gene calls are TRBV7-6 and TRBJ1-2, with 7 bases aligning to TRBD1. The sample taken for sequencing was PBMCs. The TCR originated in a human donor in good health (CMV status not recorded). Some clones in this sample may be carry-over from other donors' samples. The CDR3 sequence is CASSPRTGPGGYTF. CDR3 coding DNA: TGTGCCAGCAGCCCGCGGACAGGCCCGGGCGGCTACACCTTC.